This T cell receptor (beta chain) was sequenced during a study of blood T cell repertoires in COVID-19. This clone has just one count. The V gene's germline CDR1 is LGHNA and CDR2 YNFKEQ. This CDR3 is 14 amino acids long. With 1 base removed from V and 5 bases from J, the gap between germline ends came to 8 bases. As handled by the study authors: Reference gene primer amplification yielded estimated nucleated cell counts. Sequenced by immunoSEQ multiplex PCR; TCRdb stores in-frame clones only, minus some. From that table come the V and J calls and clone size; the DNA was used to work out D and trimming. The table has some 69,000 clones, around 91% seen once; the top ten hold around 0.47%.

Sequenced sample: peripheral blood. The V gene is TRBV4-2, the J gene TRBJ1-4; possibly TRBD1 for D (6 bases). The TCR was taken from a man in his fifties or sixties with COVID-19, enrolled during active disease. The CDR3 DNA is TGTGCCAGCAGCCAAGGCCAGGGGAATGAAAAACTGTTTTTT. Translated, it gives CASSQGQGNEKLFF.